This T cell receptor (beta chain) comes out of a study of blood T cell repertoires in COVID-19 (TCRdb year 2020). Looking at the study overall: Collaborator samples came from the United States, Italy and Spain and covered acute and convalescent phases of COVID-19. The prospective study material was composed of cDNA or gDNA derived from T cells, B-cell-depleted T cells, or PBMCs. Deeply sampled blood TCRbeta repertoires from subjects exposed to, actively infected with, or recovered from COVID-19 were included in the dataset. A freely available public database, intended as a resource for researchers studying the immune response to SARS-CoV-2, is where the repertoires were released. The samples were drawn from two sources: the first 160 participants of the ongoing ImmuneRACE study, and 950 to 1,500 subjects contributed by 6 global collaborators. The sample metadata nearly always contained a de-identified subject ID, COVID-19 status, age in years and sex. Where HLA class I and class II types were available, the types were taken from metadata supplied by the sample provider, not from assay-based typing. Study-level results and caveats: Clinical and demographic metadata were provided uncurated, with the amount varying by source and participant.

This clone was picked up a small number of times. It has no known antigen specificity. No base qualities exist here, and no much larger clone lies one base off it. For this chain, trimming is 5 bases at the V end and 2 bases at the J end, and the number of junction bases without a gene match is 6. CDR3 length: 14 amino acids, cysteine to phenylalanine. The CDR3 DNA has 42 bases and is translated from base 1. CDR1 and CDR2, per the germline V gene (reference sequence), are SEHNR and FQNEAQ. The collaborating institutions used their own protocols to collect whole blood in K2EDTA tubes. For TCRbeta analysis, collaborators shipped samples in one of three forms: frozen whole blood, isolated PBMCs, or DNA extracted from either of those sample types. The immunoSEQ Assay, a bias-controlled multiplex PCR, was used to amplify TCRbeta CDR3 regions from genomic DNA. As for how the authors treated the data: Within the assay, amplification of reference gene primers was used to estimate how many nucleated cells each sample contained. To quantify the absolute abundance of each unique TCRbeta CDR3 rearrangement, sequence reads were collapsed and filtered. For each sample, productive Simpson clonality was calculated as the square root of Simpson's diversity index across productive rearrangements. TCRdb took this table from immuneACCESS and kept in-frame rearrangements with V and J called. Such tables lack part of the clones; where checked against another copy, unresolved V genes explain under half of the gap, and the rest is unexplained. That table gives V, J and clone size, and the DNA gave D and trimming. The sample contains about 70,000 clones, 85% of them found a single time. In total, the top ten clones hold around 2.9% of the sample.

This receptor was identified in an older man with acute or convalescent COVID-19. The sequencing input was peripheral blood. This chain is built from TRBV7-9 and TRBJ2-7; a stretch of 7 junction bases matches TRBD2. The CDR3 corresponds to CASSLGRGAYEQYF. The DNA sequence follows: TGTGCCAGCAGCCTCGGCCGGGGGGCCTACGAGCAGTACTTC.